The clone carrying this T cell receptor beta chain was found a few times. The data stem from a study of control samples from healthy donors and cancer patients. J gave up 4 bases and V 0 bases, and 12 bases lay outside the gene matches. The CDR3 is 17 residues long. Germline V gene sequence: CDR1 SGDLS, CDR2 YYNGEE. Method: immunoSEQ multiplex PCR; TCRdb's copy keeps in-frame clones and lacks some. The data show about 150,000 clones, 85% to 95% seen once. The clonotype comes from a man aged 50 to 60 in good health. The V gene is TRBV9, the J gene TRBJ2-7; 8 positions match TRBD2. Sequenced material: blood. The CDR3 here is CASSVGFGRGLGYEQYF. In DNA, the CDR3 is TGTGCCAGCAGCGTAGGTTTCGGGAGGGGCCTGGGGTACGAGCAGTACTTC.